This TCR beta chain was identified in a study of blood T cell repertoires in COVID-19. Across the study: T cells, B-cell-depleted T cells, or PBMCs supplied cDNA or gDNA.

This CDR3 spans 11 amino acids. V shed 2 bases and J shed 2 bases, with 2 bases lying between them. The germline CDR1 and CDR2 sequences are GTSNPN and SVGIG (reference sequence). Study processing details: The authors estimated nucleated cell counts from reference gene primer amplification. Sequencing used immunoSEQ multiplex PCR; TCRdb keeps in-frame clones, though not all of them. V, J and clone size were drawn from that table, and D and trimming were deduced from the DNA. The sample has about 100,000 clones, about 80% seen once. The sequence derives from an older woman with acute or convalescent COVID-19. The chain is built from TRBV30 and TRBJ2-3; D is unresolved. The specimen sequenced was peripheral blood. CDR3 sequence reads: CAWSHTDTQYF. In nucleotides, the CDR3 is TGTGCCTGGAGTCACACAGATACGCAGTATTTT.